The next 10 T cell receptor beta chains were all read from a single sample in a study of CD8 T cells in ankylosing spondylitis. Using its own MiXCR run on the 5' RACE reads, TCRdb lists one record per CDR3 protein. The sample consists of about 340,000 distinct CDR3 sequences, roughly 20% of them appearing once. Specimen: blood, either unsorted or a sorted T cell fraction (not recorded which). These receptors were collected from a male donor with ankylosing spondylitis or in good health (not recorded which).

This clonotype has ten or more counts. The chain employs TRBV30 and TRBJ2-1; D remains ambiguous. V lost 0 bases, J lost 10 bases, and 10 bases lay in between. The V gene's germline CDR1 is GTSNPN and CDR2 SVGIG (reference sequence). This CDR3 comprises 12 residues. CDR3 sequence: CAWSVSAEEQFF. CDR3 DNA sequence: TGTGCCTGGAGTGTAAGTGCAGAAGAGCAGTTCTTC. Drawing the rest from reference TRBV30 and TRBJ2-1, the complete variable domain is SQTIHQWPATLVQPVGSPLSLECTVEGTSNPNLYWYRQAAGRGLQLLFYSVGIGQISSEVPQNLSASRPQDRQFILSSKKLLLSDSGFYLCAWSVSAEEQFFGPGTRLTVL.

A word on this clonotype: The DNA is left out, because the CDR3 cannot be placed on it with certainty; the CDR3 is given as TCRdb lists it. The chain has TRBV12-3 or TRBV12-4 and TRBJ1-2; TRBD1 is taken as the D call from the table, unchecked against the DNA. The CDR3 has 15 residues if both end residues are counted. Here the CDR3 reads CASSHDFGPGYGYTF.

This clonotype was observed a few times. The chain couples TRBV7-2 to TRBJ2-1, with 9 bases that match TRBD1. J was trimmed by 3 bases and V by 4 bases; bases with no gene match: 4. CDR1 is SGHTA and CDR2 is FQGNSA in the germline V gene. This CDR3 spans 15 amino acids. The CDR3 coding sequence is TGTGCCAGCAGCTCACAGGGGGCGAGCTACAATGAGCAGTTCTTC. Translated: CASSSQGASYNEQFF.

The J gene is TRBJ2-1, the V gene TRBV5-1, with 9 positions matching TRBD2. The V gene end was trimmed by 4 bases and the J gene end by 7 bases; junction bases not matched to a gene: 21. The germline V gene has CDR1 SGHRS and CDR2 YFSETQ. This CDR3 spans 19 amino acids. The CDR3, as DNA: TGCGCCAGCAGCCCGGAACCTCCAGTAAGCGGGGGGCCCCCGAATGAGCAGTTCTTC. The encoded protein is CASSPEPPVSGGPPNEQFF.

The chain carries TRBV12-3 or TRBV12-4 and TRBJ1-1; D is possibly TRBD1 (6 bases). This CDR3 comprises 14 residues. V was pared by 6 bases and J by 4 bases, with 15 bases between. Written as DNA, the CDR3 is TGTGCCAGCAGGGGGGCCGGAGGGGTCACTGAAGCTTTCTTT. Residues: CASRGAGGVTEAFF.

In this sample, this clonotype turned up many times. CDR3 bases: TGTGCCAGCAGTGCGGGGGGGGGCCCAGATACGCAGTATTTT. Protein: CASSAGGGPDTQYF. The chain joins TRBV9 to TRBJ2-3; TRBD2 matches at 9 bases. The CDR3 runs 14 residues. Germline values: CDR1 SGDLS, CDR2 YYNGEE. Trimming took 5 bases from V and 4 from J; bases not matched to a gene: 5.

The chain uses TRBV7-9 and TRBJ2-2, with D unclear. V was cut by 5 bases and J by 6 bases, with 10 bases left in between. CDR1 and CDR2 (germline): SEHNR, FQNEAQ (reference sequence). This CDR3 spans 13 amino acids. The CDR3 region has the DNA TGTGCCAGCAGCGCCCGGAATTCCGGGGAGCTGTTTTTT. Translating it yields CASSARNSGELFF.

The chain uses TRBV7-9 and TRBJ1-4, with 8 bases fitting TRBD1. CDR3 length: 13 residues. Germline trimming cut 8 bases from V and 6 bases from J; bases unmatched to any gene: 5. CDR1 and CDR2 from the germline V gene are SEHNR and FQNEAQ (reference sequence). Here the CDR3 DNA reads TGTGCCAGCGGAGACAGGGGAGATGAAAAACTGTTTTTT. It is translated as CASGDRGDEKLFF. Based on the CDR3 plus reference TRBV7-9 and TRBJ1-4, the full variable domain is DTGVSQNPRHKITKRGQNVTFRCDPISEHNRLYWYRQTLGQGPEFLTYFQNEAQLEKSRLLSDRFSAERPKGSFSTLEIQRTEQGDSAMYLCASGDRGDEKLFFGSGTQLSVL.

This clonotype has only a few counts. This chain joins TRBV11-1 and TRBJ2-7; 8 bases line up with TRBD1. Trimming cost V 3 bases and J 0 bases; bases outside gene matches: 7. The CDR3 runs to 16 residues. CDR1 is SGHAT, CDR2 FQDESV, per germline (reference sequence). The CDR3, as DNA: TGTGCCAGCAGCTTCACCCGGGACAGGCCCTCCTACGAGCAGTACTTC. Translated, it gives CASSFTRDRPSYEQYF.

This clonotype was recorded a few times. V and J are TRBV14 and TRBJ2-7; possibly TRBD2 for D (5 bases). The V and J ends lost 2 bases and 5 bases respectively, with 10 bases between them. This CDR3 is 13 amino acids long. Looked up from germline, CDR1 is SGHDN and CDR2 is FVKESK. The CDR3 nucleotides read TGTGCCAGCAGCCAACCCGGGATTAACGAGCAGTACTTC. Its translation is CASSQPGINEQYF.